What follows describes a single T cell receptor beta chain. Antigen: not known. A read error may produce the germline difference seen at one junction end. The investigators amplified TCR beta CDR3 regions from RNA transcripts. When the TCR CDR3 underwent first-round RT-PCR, the HTBI primer set was used. TCRdb reanalysed the multiplex PCR reads using MiXCR and keeps one entry per CDR3 protein. The top ten clones hold around 29% of a sample with just under 750,000 distinct CDR3 sequences, about 35% of them seen once. The sample originates from a study of T cells in Graves' hyperthyroidism and ophthalmopathy. Study-wide findings and caveats: A 13 V-J model separated ophthalmopathy from stable hyperthyroidism. Most thyroid clonotypes that were expanded above 0.001 also turned up in blood. Ophthalmopathy, as predicted by the model, came a median 6.5 months after the prediction.

Newly diagnosed hyperthyroidism patients aged 18 to 65 years had disease lasting under 2 months. The sequenced sample consisted of blood. The source is a woman aged 40-49 years with Graves' hyperthyroidism.

The CDR3 coding sequence is TGTGCCAGCAGCGGGGGATTTGCTGGAAACACCATGTATTTT. The encoded protein is CASSGGFAGNTMYF. The chain is built from TRBV7-2 and TRBJ1-3, with D possibly TRBD1 on 5 matching bases. This CDR3 comprises 14 residues. Germline loops: CDR1 SGHTA, CDR2 FQGNSA.